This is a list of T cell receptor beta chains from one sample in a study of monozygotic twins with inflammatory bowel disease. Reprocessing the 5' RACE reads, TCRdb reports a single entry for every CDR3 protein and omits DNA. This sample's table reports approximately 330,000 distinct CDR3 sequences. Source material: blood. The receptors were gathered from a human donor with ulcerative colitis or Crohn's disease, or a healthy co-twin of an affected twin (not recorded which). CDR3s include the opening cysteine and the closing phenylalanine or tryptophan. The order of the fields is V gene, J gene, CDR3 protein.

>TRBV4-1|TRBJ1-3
CASSQEKTIYF
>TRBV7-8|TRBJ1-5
CASSSFIQPQHF
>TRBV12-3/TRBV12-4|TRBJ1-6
CASSPGQNSPLHF
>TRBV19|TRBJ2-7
CASKREGRSYEQYF
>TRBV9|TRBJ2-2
CASSPQGRAVELFF
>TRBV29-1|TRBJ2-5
CSVEATPTGEGYQETQYF
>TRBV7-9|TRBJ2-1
CASSPSGSRDEQFF
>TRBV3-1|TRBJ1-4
CASSQDLAGKREKLFF
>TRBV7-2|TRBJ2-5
CASSLARASVLQETQYF
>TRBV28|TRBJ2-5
CASSPRTSRETQYF
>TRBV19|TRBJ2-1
CASSTSGWTNEQFF
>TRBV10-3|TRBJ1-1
CAISDGAEAFF
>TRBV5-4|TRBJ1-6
CASSVGRNNSPLHF
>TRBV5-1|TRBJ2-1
CASSSGPDNEQFF
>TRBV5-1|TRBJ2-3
CASSSRTSGNTDTQYF
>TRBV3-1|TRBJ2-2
CASSQEGRGHGELFF
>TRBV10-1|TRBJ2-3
CASSKEGLPTDTQYF
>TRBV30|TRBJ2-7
CAWRIDRDYEQYF
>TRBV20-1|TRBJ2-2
CSARDSAGGVVTGELFF
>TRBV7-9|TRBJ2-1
CASSRTGLVEHEQFF
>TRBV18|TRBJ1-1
CASSPSSGNTEAFF
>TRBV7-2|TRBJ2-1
CASSLKGSNEQFF
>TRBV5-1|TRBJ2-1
CASSLVAGGMGEQFF
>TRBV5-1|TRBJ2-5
CASSLGTQRETQYF